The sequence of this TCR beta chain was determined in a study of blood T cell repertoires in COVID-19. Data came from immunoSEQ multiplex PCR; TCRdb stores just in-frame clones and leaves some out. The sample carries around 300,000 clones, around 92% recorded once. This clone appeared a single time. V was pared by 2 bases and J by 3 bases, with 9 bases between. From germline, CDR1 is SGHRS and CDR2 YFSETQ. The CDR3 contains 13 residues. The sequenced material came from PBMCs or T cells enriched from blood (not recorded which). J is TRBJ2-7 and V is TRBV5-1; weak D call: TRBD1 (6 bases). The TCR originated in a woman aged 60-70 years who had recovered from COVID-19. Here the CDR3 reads CASSFNRDYEQYF. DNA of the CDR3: TGCGCCAGCAGCTTCAACAGGGACTACGAGCAGTACTTC.